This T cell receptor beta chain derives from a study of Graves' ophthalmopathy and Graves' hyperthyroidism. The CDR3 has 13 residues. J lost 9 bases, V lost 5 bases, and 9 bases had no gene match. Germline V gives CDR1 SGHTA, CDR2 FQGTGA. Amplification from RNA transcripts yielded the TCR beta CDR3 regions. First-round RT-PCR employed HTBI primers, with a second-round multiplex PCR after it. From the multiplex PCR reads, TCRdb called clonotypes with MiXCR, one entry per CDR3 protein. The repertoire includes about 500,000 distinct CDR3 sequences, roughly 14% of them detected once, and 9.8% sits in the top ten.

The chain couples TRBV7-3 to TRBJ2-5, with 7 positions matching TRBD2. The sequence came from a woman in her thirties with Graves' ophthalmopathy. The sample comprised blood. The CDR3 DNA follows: TGTGCCAGCAGCCCGAGTGCCCGGGGGGCCCAGTACTTC. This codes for CASSPSARGAQYF.